These 12 T cell receptor beta chains were all obtained from the same sample, sequenced in a study of blood T cell repertoires in COVID-19. The table came from immunoSEQ multiplex PCR; TCRdb's copy has only in-frame clones and leaves some out. Here the sample spans approximately 60,000 clones, 76% being singletons. Sample: peripheral blood. These receptors were collected from a woman at least 80 years old with acute or convalescent COVID-19.

The CDR3 sequence is CASSQRTGIGGELFF. The CDR3 nucleotides read TGTGCCAGCAGCCAGAGGACAGGGATCGGCGGGGAGCTGTTTTTT. The rearrangement uses TRBV6-6 and TRBJ2-2, with 8 nucleotides matching TRBD1. CDR1 MNHNY and CDR2 SVGAGI come from the germline V gene (reference sequence). The CDR3 runs to 15 residues. The J segment lost 7 bases and the V segment lost 6 bases, leaving 10 bases of the junction unmatched.

CDR3 bases: TGTGCCAGCAGCCAACTCGCGGGAGAAGAGACCGGGGAGCTGTTTTTT. This codes for CASSQLAGEETGELFF. The chain employs TRBV28 and TRBJ2-2; 7 bases fit TRBD2. Germline values: CDR1 MDHEN, CDR2 SYDVKM. The V gene end was trimmed by 6 bases and the J gene end by 5 bases; junction bases not matched to a gene: 12. This CDR3 comprises 16 residues.

The CDR3 sequence: CASSLGRVKTQYF. The CDR3 DNA reads as TGTGCCAGCAGTTTGGGGCGCGTCAAGACCCAGTACTTC. The chain carries TRBV12-3 or TRBV12-4 and TRBJ2-5, with D maybe TRBD1 (5 bases). This CDR3 contains 13 residues. Trimming stripped 3 bases from V and 6 bases from J, with 11 bases between.

The rearrangement links TRBV24-1 to TRBJ1-1; 8 bases are shared with TRBD1. V lost 4 bases and J lost 11; bases outside the gene matches: 5. This CDR3 spans 12 amino acids. Germline values: CDR1 KGHDR, CDR2 SFDVKD. CDR3 DNA: TGTGCCACCAGTGACCCCGGACAGGGTGCTTTCTTT. It codes for CATSDPGQGAFF.

This sequence joins TRBV5-1 and TRBJ1-1, with D unresolved. The V and J ends lost 3 bases and 1 base respectively, with 10 bases between them. CDR3 size: 14 residues. CDR1 SGHRS and CDR2 YFSETQ come from the germline V gene. The CDR3 is CASSSIRGNTEAFF. The CDR3 bases are TGCGCCAGCAGCTCTATTCGGGGGAACACTGAAGCTTTCTTT.

The chain employs TRBV11-2 and TRBJ2-3; D gene unclear. Between the trimmed V and J ends, which lost 1 base and 3 bases, there was a span of 5 bases. Germline V gives CDR1 SGHAT, CDR2 FQNNGV. This CDR3 comprises 13 residues. The CDR3 nucleotides are TGTGCCAGCAGCTTAGCCGGGACAGATACGCAGTATTTT. It is translated as CASSLAGTDTQYF. Full variable domain (remainder filled in from reference TRBV11-2 and TRBJ2-3): EAGVAQSPRYKIIEKRQSVAFWCNPISGHATLYWYQQILGQGPKLLIQFQNNGVVDDSQLPKDRFSAERLKGVDSTLKIQPAKLEDSAVYLCASSLAGTDTQYFGPGTRLTVL.

In DNA, the CDR3 is TGTGCCAGCAGCTTAGTGGAGGGCCTTTACGAGCAGTACTTC. This encodes CASSLVEGLYEQYF. The V and J genes are TRBV7-9 and TRBJ2-7, with TRBD2 as a possible D gene (6 bases). The ends were cut back, 1 base at V and 4 bases at J, with 11 bases in the middle. There are 14 residues in the CDR3. CDR1 SEHNR and CDR2 FQNEAQ come from the germline V gene (reference sequence).

The rearrangement joins TRBV11-2 to TRBJ1-2; 10 bases match TRBD1. The V gene's germline CDR1 is SGHAT and CDR2 FQNNGV. With V trimmed by 4 bases and J by 10 bases, 15 bases remained unmatched. The CDR3 length is 16 residues. The CDR3 spells CASSSLIRDRGHDYTF. In DNA form, the CDR3 reads TGTGCCAGCAGCTCCCTTATCCGGGACAGGGGCCACGACTACACCTTC. The variable domain in full, completed from reference TRBV11-2 and TRBJ1-2, reads EAGVAQSPRYKIIEKRQSVAFWCNPISGHATLYWYQQILGQGPKLLIQFQNNGVVDDSQLPKDRFSAERLKGVDSTLKIQPAKLEDSAVYLCASSSLIRDRGHDYTFGSGTRLTVV.

The chain employs TRBV11-2 and TRBJ2-5; TRBD2 agrees at 12 bases. The V gene's germline CDR1 is SGHAT and CDR2 FQNNGV. The CDR3 runs to 16 residues. Trimming removed 5 bases from V and 5 bases from J; junction bases left unmatched: 9. The CDR3 spells CASSPRRLAGEETQYF. The CDR3 bases are TGTGCCAGCAGCCCTAGAAGACTAGCGGGAGAGGAGACCCAGTACTTC.

This sequence joins TRBV4-2 and TRBJ2-1, with a weak D call TRBD1 (5 bases). V was shortened by 0 bases and J by 3 bases, with 12 bases between the two germline ends. Germline V lookup: CDR1 LGHNA, CDR2 YNFKEQ. The CDR3 extends over 16 amino acids. DNA of the CDR3: TGTGCCAGCAGCCAAGACCGGCAGGGCTACTACAATGAGCAGTTCTTC. Translation: CASSQDRQGYYNEQFF.

The chain employs TRBV11-3 and TRBJ2-2, with 8 bases lining up with TRBD1. The junction had 11 bases not matched to a gene; V was cut back by 4 bases and J by 7 bases. CDR3 length equals 16 residues. In germline, CDR1 is SGHNT, CDR2 YENEEA. The CDR3 loop reads CASSSRPGQEGGELFF. The DNA for the CDR3 is TGTGCCAGCAGCTCCCGGCCGGGACAGGAGGGCGGGGAGCTGTTTTTT. Full variable domain (rest looked up from reference TRBV11-3 and TRBJ2-2): EAGVVQSPRYKIIEKKQPVAFWCNPISGHNTLYWYLQNLGQGPELLIRYENEEAVDDSQLPKDRFSAERLKGVDSTLKIQPAELGDSAVYLCASSSRPGQEGGELFFGEGSRLTVL.

The V gene is TRBV5-6, the J gene TRBJ2-7, with 8 bases fitting TRBD1. Germline CDR1 and CDR2: SGHDT and YYEEEE. The CDR3 length is 12 residues. V lost 5 bases, J lost 5 bases, and 3 bases stayed unmatched. The CDR3 is CASSLTGDEQYF. DNA for the CDR3: TGTGCCAGCAGTCTGACAGGGGACGAGCAGTACTTC.